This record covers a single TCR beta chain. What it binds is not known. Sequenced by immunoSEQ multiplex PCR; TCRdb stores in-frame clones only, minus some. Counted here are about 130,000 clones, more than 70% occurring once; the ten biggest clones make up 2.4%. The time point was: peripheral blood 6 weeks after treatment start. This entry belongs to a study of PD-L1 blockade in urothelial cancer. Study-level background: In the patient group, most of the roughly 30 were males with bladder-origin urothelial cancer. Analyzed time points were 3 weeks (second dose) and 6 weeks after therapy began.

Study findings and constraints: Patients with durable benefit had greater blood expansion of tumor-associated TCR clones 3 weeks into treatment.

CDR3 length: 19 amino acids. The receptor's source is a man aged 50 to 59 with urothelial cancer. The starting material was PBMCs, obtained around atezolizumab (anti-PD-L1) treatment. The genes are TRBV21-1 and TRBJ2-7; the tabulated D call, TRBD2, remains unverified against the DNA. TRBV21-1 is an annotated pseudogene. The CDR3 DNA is TGTGCCAGCAGCACCACCGGTAGCGGGAGTATCTCCAACTCCTACGAGCAGTACTTC. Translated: CASSTTGSGSISNSYEQYF.